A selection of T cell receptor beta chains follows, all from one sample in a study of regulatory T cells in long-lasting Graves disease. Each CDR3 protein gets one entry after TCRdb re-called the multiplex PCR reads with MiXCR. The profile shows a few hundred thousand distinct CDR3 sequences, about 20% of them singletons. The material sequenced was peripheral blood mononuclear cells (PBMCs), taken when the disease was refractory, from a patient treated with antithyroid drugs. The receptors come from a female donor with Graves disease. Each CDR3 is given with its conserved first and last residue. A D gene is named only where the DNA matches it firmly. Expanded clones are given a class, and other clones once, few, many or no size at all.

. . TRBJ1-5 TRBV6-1 TGTGCCAGCAAGAACCGGGACTCCGGTAGCAATCAGCCCCAGCATTTT CASKNRDSGSNQPQHF
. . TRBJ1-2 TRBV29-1 TGCAGCGTTTCCAACAGGGCGAACTATGGCTACACCTTC CSVSNRANYGYTF
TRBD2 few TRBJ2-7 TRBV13 TGTGCCAGCAGCTTTGATCTAGCGGGAGCAGTCGAGCAGTACTTC CASSFDLAGAVEQYF
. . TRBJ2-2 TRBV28 TGTGCCAGCACTGAGGAGACGGGGGCGGGCACCGGGGAGCTGTTTTTT CASTEETGAGTGELFF
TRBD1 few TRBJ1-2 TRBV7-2 TGTGCCACCAGTCCTCCTAACAGGGGGTTAATTGGCTACACCTTC CATSPPNRGLIGYTF
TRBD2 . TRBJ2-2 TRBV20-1 TGCAGTGCTTCCACTAGCGGGGGGGCGTACACCGGGGAGCTGTTTTTT CSASTSGGAYTGELFF
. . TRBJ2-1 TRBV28 TGTGCCAGCAGCCAAAATCCAGGAGGAAATGAGCAGTTCTTC CASSQNPGGNEQFF
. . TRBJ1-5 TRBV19 TGTGCCAGTAGATACAGGGAAGAGAATCAGCCCCAGCATTTT CASRYREENQPQHF
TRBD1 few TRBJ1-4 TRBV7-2 TGTGCCAGCAGCAAACAGGGGGCTGATGAAAAACTGTTTTTT CASSKQGADEKLFF
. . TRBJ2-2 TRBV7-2 TGTGCCAGCACCCCGAGAATACCCGCGAACACCGGGGAGCTGTTTTTT CASTPRIPANTGELFF
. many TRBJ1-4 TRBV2 TGTGCCAGCCGAACCAGGGAATCGAAACTGTTTTTT CASRTRESKLFF
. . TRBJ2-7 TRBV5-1 TGCGCCAGCAACCTAGGGGATGCCTCCTACGAGCAGTACTTC CASNLGDASYEQYF
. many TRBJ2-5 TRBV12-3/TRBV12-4 TGTGCCAGCAGTTTGGCCCAGGGTGATGAGACCCAGTACTTC CASSLAQGDETQYF
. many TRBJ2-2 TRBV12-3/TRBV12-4 TGTGCCAGCAGTTTAGGCCTGGGGTTCACCGGGGAGCTGTTTTTT CASSLGLGFTGELFF
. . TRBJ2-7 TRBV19 TGTGCCAGTAGCCGGGTCGGTCCTTCCTACGAGCAGTACTTC CASSRVGPSYEQYF
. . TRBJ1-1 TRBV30 TGTGCCTGGAGACAACCGGGAGCCGGAAGGACTGAAGCTTTCTTT CAWRQPGAGRTEAFF
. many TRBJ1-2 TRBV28 TGTGCCAGCAATGACAGCGAGAATGGCTACACCTTC CASNDSENGYTF
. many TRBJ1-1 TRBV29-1 TGCAGCGTTGAATACAAGAACACTGAAGCTTTCTTT CSVEYKNTEAFF
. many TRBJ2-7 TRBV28 TGTGCCAGCAGTTTATTGGGGGACTCCTACGAGCAGTACTTC CASSLLGDSYEQYF
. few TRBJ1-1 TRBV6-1 TGTGCCAGCAGTATATGGGGCACTGAAGCTTTCTTT CASSIWGTEAFF
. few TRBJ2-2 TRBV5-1 TGCGCCAGCAGCTTGATCGGTCAGGGGACGACCGGGGAGCTGTTTTTT CASSLIGQGTTGELFF
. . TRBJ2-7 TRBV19 TGTGCCAGTAGTAGAACAGGGACTCCCGAGCAGTACTTC CASSRTGTPEQYF
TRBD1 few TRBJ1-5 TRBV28 TGTGCCAGCAGGGTTAGCGGGACGGGACAGAGCAATCAGCCCCAGCATTTT CASRVSGTGQSNQPQHF
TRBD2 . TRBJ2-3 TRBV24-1 TGTGCCACCAGTGATTTGGCCCGACTAGCGGGGGAATTAGATACGCAGTATTTT CATSDLARLAGELDTQYF
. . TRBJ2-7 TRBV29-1 TGCAGCGTACTATTGGGTGGGGACTACGAGCAGTACTTC CSVLLGGDYEQYF
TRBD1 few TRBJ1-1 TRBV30 TGTGCCTGGAGAGTAAAGGGGGCGGGTGAAGCTTTCTTT CAWRVKGAGEAFF
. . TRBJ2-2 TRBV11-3 TGTGCCAGTGGGACGGTCACCGGGGAGCTGTTTTTT CASGTVTGELFF
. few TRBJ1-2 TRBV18 TGTGCCAGCTCTATCGCGGGTCCTCGGCCAGATGGCTACACCTTC CASSIAGPRPDGYTF
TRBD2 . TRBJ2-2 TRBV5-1 TGCGCCAGCGGGATAGCGGGAAGCACCGGGGAGCTGTTTTTT CASGIAGSTGELFF
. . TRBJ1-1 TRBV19 TGTGCCACCTCCAGTGGTTGGACTGAAGCTTTCTTT CATSSGWTEAFF
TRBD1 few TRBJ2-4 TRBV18 TGTGCCAGCTCGACGCAGGGGGACCCAAACATTCAGTACTTC CASSTQGDPNIQYF
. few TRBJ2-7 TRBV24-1 TGTGCCACCAGTGACTACTCCTACGAGCAGTACTTC CATSDYSYEQYF
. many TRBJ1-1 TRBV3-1 TGTGCCAGCAGCCAAGATTCTGGGACCGTGAACACTGAAGCTTTCTTT CASSQDSGTVNTEAFF
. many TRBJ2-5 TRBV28 TGTGCCAGCACCCCGACTGGTTATCCGGCCCAGTACTTC CASTPTGYPAQYF
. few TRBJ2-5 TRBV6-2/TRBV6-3 TGTGCCAGCAGTTATGGTTGGGAAGGGAGGGGGCCAGAAATTGGAGAGACCCAGTACTTC CASSYGWEGRGPEIGETQYF
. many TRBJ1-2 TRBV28 TGTGCCAGCAGTTTAGCCCGCAGAGGAGGCTACACCTTC CASSLARRGGYTF
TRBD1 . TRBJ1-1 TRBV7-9 TGTGCCAGCAGCTTAGAGTTGGCAGGGGGCCAAACTTTCTTT CASSLELAGGQTFF
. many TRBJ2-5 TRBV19 TGTGCCAGTAGTATACTCGGGACACCACAAGAGACCCAGTACTTC CASSILGTPQETQYF
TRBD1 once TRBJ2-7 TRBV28 TGTGCCAGCAGGGCCCGGACAGGGGAAAGGTACGAGCAGTACTTC CASRARTGERYEQYF
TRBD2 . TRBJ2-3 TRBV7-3 TGTGCCAGCAGCTTATCTAGCGGTAACACAGATACGCAGTATTTT CASSLSSGNTDTQYF
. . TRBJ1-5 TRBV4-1 TGCGCCAGCAGCCAAGACCCCTGGGAAGGGAGCAATCAGCCCCAGCATTTT CASSQDPWEGSNQPQHF
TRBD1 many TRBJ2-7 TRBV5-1 TGCGCCAGCAGCTTAGGCAGGGGGCTTGAGCAGTACTTC CASSLGRGLEQYF
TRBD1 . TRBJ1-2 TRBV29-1 TGCAGCGGAGGGACAGGGGTGGACTATGGCTACACCTTC CSGGTGVDYGYTF
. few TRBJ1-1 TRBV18 TGTGCCAGCTCACCTTCCAAGGGGGAGACATCTTTCTTT CASSPSKGETSFF
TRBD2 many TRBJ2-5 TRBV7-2 TGTGCCAGCAGCACAGCGGGGGTGGTGAAGACCCAGTACTTC CASSTAGVVKTQYF
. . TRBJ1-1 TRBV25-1 TGTGCCAGCTCTGGGGGGAAAGGGAACACTGAAGCTTTCTTT CASSGGKGNTEAFF
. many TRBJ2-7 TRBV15 TGTGCCACCAGCAGAGGTGGGGGAGTGAGCGAGCAGTACTTC CATSRGGGVSEQYF
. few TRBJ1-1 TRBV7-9 TGTGCCGGCACCCCCCACGAGATGAACACTGAAGCTTTCTTT CAGTPHEMNTEAFF
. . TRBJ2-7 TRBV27 TGTGCCAGCAGTTTAGGTTCCATTGACGAGCAGTACTTC CASSLGSIDEQYF
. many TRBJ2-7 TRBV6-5 TGTGCCAGCAGTTACGCGGCCTACGAGCAGTACTTC CASSYAAYEQYF
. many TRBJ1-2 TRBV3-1 TGTGCCAGCAGCCAAGAAGCGCCGTATGGCTACACCTTC CASSQEAPYGYTF
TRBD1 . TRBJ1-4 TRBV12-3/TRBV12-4 TGTGCCAGCGGACAGGGTCGCGAAAAACTGTTTTTT CASGQGREKLFF
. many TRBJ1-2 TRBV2 TGTGCCAGCAGTGAAGCAAGTAACTATAACTATGGCTACACCTTC CASSEASNYNYGYTF
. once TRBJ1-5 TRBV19 TGTGCCAGTGGGGAGGCGATGCCCCAGCATTTT CASGEAMPQHF
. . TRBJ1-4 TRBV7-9 TGTGCCAGCGTTACAGCTAATAATGAAAAACTGTTTTTT CASVTANNEKLFF
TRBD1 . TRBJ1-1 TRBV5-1 TGCGCCAGCAGCTACGGACAGGGGACACATCTGAACACTGAAGCTTTCTTT CASSYGQGTHLNTEAFF
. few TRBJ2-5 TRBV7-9 TGTGCCAGCAGCTTAGTGGTCTTGGGGTCCCAAGAGACCCAGTACTTC CASSLVVLGSQETQYF
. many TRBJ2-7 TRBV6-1 TGTGCCAGCAGTGCCGACAGTGCGGGTGCCGAGCAGTACTTC CASSADSAGAEQYF
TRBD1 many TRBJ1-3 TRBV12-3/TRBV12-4 TGTGCCAGCAGGGGGACAGGGAAGAACACCATATATTTT CASRGTGKNTIYF
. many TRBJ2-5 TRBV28 TGTGCCAGCAGCCCACTCCTGAATAGCCAAGAGACCCAGTACTTC CASSPLLNSQETQYF